These 5 T cell receptor beta chains came from one sample sequenced in a study of response to subunit inactivated influenza vaccine (dated by TCRdb to 2016 to 2018). Libraries were constructed by RT-PCR. Reads for this sample came from an Illumina HiSeq 2500. The public sequencing data were trimmed at Q25 with fastp and processed into clonotypes with MiXCR by TCRdb, which kept only in-frame beta chains. Under each unique CDR3 protein, matching rows form one entry showing the most common genes and DNA. The sample data list hundreds of thousands of distinct CDR3 sequences, and approximately 15% of these were observed just once. The ten largest clones take up 5.5% to 7% of the sample. The input for sequencing was PBMCs from blood, taken 14 days before vaccination. The receptor set was obtained from a man aged 45 to 65 who received an inactivated influenza vaccine. Donor details come from another sample of the same person, matched by shared clones.

This clonotype was detected only a few times. The rearrangement joins TRBV5-5 to TRBJ2-2, with 8 positions matching TRBD1. Germline assignment: CDR1 SGHKS and CDR2 YYEKEE (reference sequence). The V segment lost 4 bases and the J segment 1 base; nucleotides outside the gene matches: 3. The CDR3 is 15 amino acids. In nucleotides, the CDR3 is TGTGCCAGCAGCAAGACAGGGGTGAACACCGGGGAGCTGTTTTTT. It translates to CASSKTGVNTGELFF.

This clonotype was counted a few times. The chain recombines TRBV10-3 with TRBJ2-2; 9 positions agree with TRBD1. The V and J ends lost 0 bases and 4 bases, in that order; junction bases with no gene match: 6. The CDR3 has 17 residues. The germline V gene encodes CDR1 ENHRY and CDR2 SYGVKD. CDR3 region: CAISESVGTGITGELFF. In DNA, the CDR3 is TGTGCCATCAGTGAGTCAGTTGGGACAGGGATCACCGGGGAGCTGTTTTTT.

This clonotype has a handful of counts. This chain links TRBV4-2 with TRBJ2-2, with 10 bases lining up with TRBD2. This CDR3 contains 17 residues. The germline V gene has CDR1 LGHNA and CDR2 YNFKEQ. With V trimmed by 0 bases and J by 5 bases, 6 bases remained unmatched. DNA of the CDR3: TGTGCCAGCAGCCAAGATCTCGAGCGGGAGGGGACCGGGGAGCTGTTTTTT. Its protein product is CASSQDLEREGTGELFF.

This clonotype has ten or more counts. The chain carries TRBV7-2 and TRBJ2-1; unclear D gene. The CDR3 length is 13 residues. CDR1 is SGHTA and CDR2 is FQGNSA in the germline V gene. V was shortened by 1 base and J by 2 bases, with 3 bases between the two germline ends. The CDR3 loop reads CASSLETYNEQFF. In DNA form, the CDR3 reads TGTGCCAGCAGCTTAGAGACCTACAATGAGCAGTTCTTC. Full variable domain (missing parts from reference TRBV7-2 and TRBJ2-1): GAGVSQSPSNKVTEKGKDVELRCDPISGHTALYWYRQSLGQGLEFLIYFQGNSAPDKSGLPSDRFSAERTGGSVSTLTIQRTQQEDSAVYLCASSLETYNEQFFGPGTRLTVL.

This clonotype has a count of ten or more. The rearrangement uses TRBV18 and TRBJ2-3; D call uncertain. CDR3 length equals 14 residues. The V gene lost 0 bases and the J gene lost 1 base, with 5 bases spanning the gap. Germline loops: CDR1 KGHSH, CDR2 LQKENI. CDR3 sequence (DNA): TGTGCCAGCTCACCACCGACTCGCACAGATACGCAGTATTTT. Residues: CASSPPTRTDTQYF.